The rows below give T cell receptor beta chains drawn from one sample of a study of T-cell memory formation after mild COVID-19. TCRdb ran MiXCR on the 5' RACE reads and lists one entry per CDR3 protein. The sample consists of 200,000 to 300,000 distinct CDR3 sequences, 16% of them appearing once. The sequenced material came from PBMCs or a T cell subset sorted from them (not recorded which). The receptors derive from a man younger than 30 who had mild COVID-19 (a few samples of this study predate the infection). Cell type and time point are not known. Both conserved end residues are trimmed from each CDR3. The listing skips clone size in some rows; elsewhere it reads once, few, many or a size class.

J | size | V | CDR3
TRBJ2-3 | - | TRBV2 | ASNGLRTDTQY
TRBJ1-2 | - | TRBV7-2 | ASSLHASPGYT
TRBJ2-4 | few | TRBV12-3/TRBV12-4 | ASSPLADIQY
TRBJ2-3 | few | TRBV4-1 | ASSQDPGGSTDTQY
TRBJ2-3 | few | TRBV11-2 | ASSPNRGVADTQY
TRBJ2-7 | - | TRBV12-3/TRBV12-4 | ASSQTRSYEQY
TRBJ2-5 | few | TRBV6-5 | ASRHQDRETQY
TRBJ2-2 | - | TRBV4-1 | ASSRGAGGPIYTGELF
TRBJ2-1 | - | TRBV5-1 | ASSGGGATDEQF
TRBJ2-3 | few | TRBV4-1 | ASSQDADTDTQY
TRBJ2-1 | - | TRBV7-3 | ASSPPGTGFDEQF
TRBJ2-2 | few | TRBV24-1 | ATSWGNTGELF
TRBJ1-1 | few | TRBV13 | ASSVEGSEAF
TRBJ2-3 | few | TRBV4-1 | ASSQLVTGSTDTQY
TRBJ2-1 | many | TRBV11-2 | ASSFVGRSSYNEQF
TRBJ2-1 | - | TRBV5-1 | ASTRLAGGSSYNEQF
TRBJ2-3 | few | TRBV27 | ASGRSTDTQY
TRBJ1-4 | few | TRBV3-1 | ASSLSTSNEKLF
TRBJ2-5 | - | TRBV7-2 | ASSEGLAGIQETQY
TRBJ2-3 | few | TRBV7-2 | ASKRRGFGDTQY
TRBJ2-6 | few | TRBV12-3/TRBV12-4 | ASSPARRVLT
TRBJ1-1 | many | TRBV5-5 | ASSKGNTEAF
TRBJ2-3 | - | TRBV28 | ATRDDTDTQY